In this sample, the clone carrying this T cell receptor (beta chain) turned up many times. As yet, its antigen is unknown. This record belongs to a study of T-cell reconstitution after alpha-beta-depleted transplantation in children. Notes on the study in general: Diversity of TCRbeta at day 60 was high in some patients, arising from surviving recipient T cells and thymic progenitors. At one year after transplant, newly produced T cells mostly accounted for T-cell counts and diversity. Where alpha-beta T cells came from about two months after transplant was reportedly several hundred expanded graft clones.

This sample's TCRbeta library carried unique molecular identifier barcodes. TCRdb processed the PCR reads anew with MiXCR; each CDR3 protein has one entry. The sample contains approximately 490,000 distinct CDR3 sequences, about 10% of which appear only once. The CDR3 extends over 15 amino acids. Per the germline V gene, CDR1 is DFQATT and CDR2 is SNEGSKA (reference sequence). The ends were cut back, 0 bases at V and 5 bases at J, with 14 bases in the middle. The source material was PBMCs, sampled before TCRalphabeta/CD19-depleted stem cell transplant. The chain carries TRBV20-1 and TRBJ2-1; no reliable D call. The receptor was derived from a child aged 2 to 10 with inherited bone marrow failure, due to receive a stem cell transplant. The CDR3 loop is CSARDLRKGHNEQFF. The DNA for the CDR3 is TGCAGTGCTAGAGATCTTCGTAAGGGTCACAATGAGCAGTTCTTC.